This entry lists 32 T cell receptor beta chains sequenced from one sample in a study of CD8 T cells in Susac syndrome. Random hexamers were used to reverse transcribe about 0.45 to 1 ug of RNA. Each CDR3 protein gets one entry after TCRdb re-called the immunoSEQ multiplex PCR reads with MiXCR. This table has tens of thousands of distinct CDR3 sequences, 90% to 97% appearing once. The sequenced material came from CD8+ T cells from PBMCs. Source of these receptors: a human donor with Susac syndrome.

This clonotype was seen only once. The rearrangement links TRBV6-6 to TRBJ2-5, with D possibly called TRBD1 or TRBD2 (5 bases each). There are 15 residues in the CDR3. Trimming took 6 bases from V and 3 from J, leaving 17 bases between them. Per germline, CDR1 MNHNY and CDR2 SVGAGI (reference sequence). CDR3 nucleotides: TGTGCCAGCAGCACCGGGACCCAGTTCGAAGAGACCCAGTACTTC. Its protein is CASSTGTQFEETQYF.

The gene calls are TRBV9 and TRBJ2-5; 9 nucleotides agree with TRBD1. In germline, CDR1 is SGDLS, CDR2 YYNGEE. The CDR3 has 15 amino acids. Trimming at V came to 3 bases and at J to 5 bases, leaving 8 bases not matched to a gene. CDR3 in DNA: TGTGCCAGCAGCGGTACAGGGGGCGCGTTTGAGACCCAGTACTTC. Translated: CASSGTGGAFETQYF.

The V and J genes are TRBV12-3 or TRBV12-4 and TRBJ2-3; D gene unclear. The CDR3 runs to 15 residues. The V end lost 5 bases, the J end lost 0 bases, and 12 bases lay between the germline ends. CDR3 in DNA: TGTGCCAGCAGTCCCCCGGTGGGGAGCACAGATACGCAGTATTTT. Translating it yields CASSPPVGSTDTQYF.

The table lists this clonotype with a count of one. The chain recombines TRBV3-1 with TRBJ2-2; no firm D call. With 3 bases removed from V and 3 bases from J, the gap between germline ends came to 11 bases. CDR3 size: 15 residues. CDR1 LGHDT and CDR2 YNNKEL come from the germline V gene (reference sequence). The CDR3 is CASSHSKRYTGELFF. As DNA, the CDR3 is TGTGCCAGCAGCCATTCGAAGAGATACACCGGGGAGCTGTTTTTT.

The rearrangement uses TRBV30 and TRBJ2-2; tentatively, D is TRBD2 (6 bases). CDR1 is GTSNPN, CDR2 SVGIG, per germline (reference sequence). The CDR3 loop spans 14 amino acids. V lost 1 base to trimming and J lost 4 bases, with 10 bases between them. DNA for the CDR3: TGTGCCTGGAGTGGCCTCGGGGGCACCGGGGAGCTGTTTTTT. Its protein is CAWSGLGGTGELFF.

The CDR3 nucleotides read TGTGCCAGCAGTCCAACAGGGCCTAATCAGCCCCAGCATTTT. Residues: CASSPTGPNQPQHF. This chain connects TRBV7-3 to TRBJ1-5; TRBD1 might be the D (6 bases). Per germline, CDR1 SGHTA and CDR2 FQGTGA. V dropped 6 bases and J dropped 4 bases, with 13 bases sitting between them. The CDR3 is made up of 14 amino acids.

The chain has TRBV7-9 and TRBJ2-5; possible D gene TRBD2, 7 bases. Per germline, CDR1 SEHNR and CDR2 FQNEAQ (reference sequence). CDR3 length equals 13 residues. Trimming pared 10 bases from V and 4 bases from J, leaving 16 bases between. The CDR3 coding sequence is TGTGCCACATGGGGGGGCCTTCGAGAGACCCAGTACTTC. Encoded protein: CATWGGLRETQYF.

The chain employs TRBV30 and TRBJ1-1; 7 bases are a match to TRBD1. There are 12 residues in the CDR3. Germline assignment: CDR1 GTSNPN and CDR2 SVGIG (reference sequence). V gave up 2 bases and J gave up 11 bases; unmatched junction bases: 8. For the CDR3, the DNA is TGTGCCTGGAGTTCCCGGGGACAGAGGGCTTTCTTT. Translated: CAWSSRGQRAFF.

The gene calls are TRBV27 and TRBJ1-2; 8 positions agree with TRBD1. CDR1 and CDR2 (germline): MNHEY, SMNVEV (reference sequence). V trimming: 6 bases; J trimming: 5 bases; junction bases outside the gene matches: 8. The CDR3 length is 14 residues. For the CDR3, the DNA is TGTGCCAGCAGAGGGACAGGCACGATTTATGGCTACACCTTC. It encodes CASRGTGTIYGYTF.

This chain joins TRBV18 and TRBJ2-3; D is perhaps TRBD2 (5 bases). Trimming left V 6 bases short and J 2 bases short, with 12 bases between. Germline assignment: CDR1 KGHSH and CDR2 LQKENI. The CDR3 totals 14 residues. The DNA of the CDR3 is TGTGCCAGCTCCCCTGGACTGACCACAGATACGCAGTATTTT. Translated, it gives CASSPGLTTDTQYF.

The chain carries TRBV5-1 and TRBJ2-3, with a possible D match to TRBD1 (5 bases). This CDR3 has 13 amino acids. The germline CDR1 and CDR2 sequences are SGHRS and YFSETQ. Trimming took off 5 bases at V and 0 bases at J, with 7 bases between the two ends. CDR3 sequence (DNA): TGCGCCAGCAGACCAGGGAGCACAGATACGCAGTATTTT. It yields the protein CASRPGSTDTQYF.

The chain uses TRBV27 and TRBJ2-5, with D possibly being TRBD1 (5 bases). This CDR3 contains 15 residues. The V gene lost 2 bases and the J gene lost 1 base, with 11 bases spanning the gap. The germline V gene has CDR1 MNHEY and CDR2 SMNVEV (reference sequence). This chain's CDR3 is CASSLLRQSQETQYF. CDR3 nucleotide sequence: TGTGCCAGCAGTTTACTCAGACAGAGCCAAGAGACCCAGTACTTC.

The V call is TRBV4-2, the J call TRBJ1-4; D gene ambiguous. The CDR3 has 15 amino acids. Looked up from germline, CDR1 is LGHNA and CDR2 is YNFKEQ. Between the trimmed V and J ends, which lost 6 bases and 13 bases, there was a span of 24 bases. The CDR3 bases are TGTGCCAGCAGTCATAGGAGCCAGAATGAAGTAGGACTGTTTTTT. The encoded protein is CASSHRSQNEVGLFF.

DNA of the CDR3: TGTGCCAGCAGTTTAACCGCCCGAGCGGAGCAGTTCTTC. Translating it yields CASSLTARAEQFF. This rearrangement joins TRBV27 to TRBJ2-1; D call uncertain. V was cut by 2 bases and J by 10 bases, with 12 bases left in between. The CDR3 contains 13 residues. Germline V gene sequence: CDR1 MNHEY, CDR2 SMNVEV (reference sequence).

The chain is built from TRBV3-1 and TRBJ2-2; 7 bases are shared with TRBD1. J lost 2 bases, V lost 5 bases, and 5 bases had no gene match. The CDR3 is 15 amino acids. Per germline, CDR1 LGHDT and CDR2 YNNKEL (reference sequence). CDR3 sequence: CASSTTGLNTGELFF. In DNA form, the CDR3 reads TGTGCCAGCAGCACGACAGGGTTAAACACCGGGGAGCTGTTTTTT.

This clonotype was seen a few times. This chain connects TRBV6-2 or TRBV6-3 to TRBJ2-3; 10 bases agree with TRBD2. Germline V CDR1 and CDR2: MNHEY, SVGEGT. The CDR3 length is 17 residues. The V segment lost 4 bases and the J segment 2 bases; nucleotides outside the gene matches: 9. CDR3 coding DNA: TGTGCCAGCAGTTCTCCGGCTAGCGGGGGCCTCACAGATACGCAGTATTTT. As protein: CASSSPASGGLTDTQYF.

The chain has TRBV13 and TRBJ2-5; D remains ambiguous. The CDR3 consists of 14 residues. V was trimmed by 0 bases and J by 4 bases, leaving 9 bases between them. Per germline, CDR1 PRHDT and CDR2 FYEKMQ (reference sequence). Here the CDR3 DNA reads TGTGCCAGCAGCTTAGGCGAGACCCCAGAGACCCAGTACTTC. This encodes CASSLGETPETQYF. Combining the CDR3 with reference TRBV13 and TRBJ2-5 gives the whole variable domain AAGVIQSPRHLIKEKRETATLKCYPIPRHDTVYWYQQGPGQDPQFLISFYEKMQSDKGSIPDRFSAQQFSDYHSELNMSSLELGDSALYFCASSLGETPETQYFGPGTRLLVL.

V and J are TRBV19 and TRBJ2-7; 9 bases map to TRBD1. The CDR3 covers 13 residues. Germline values: CDR1 LNHDA, CDR2 SQIVND (reference sequence). Unmatched junction bases numbered 4, after V lost 6 bases and J lost 4 bases. DNA of the CDR3: TGTGCCAGTAGAGGACAGGGGAGATACGAGCAGTACTTC. This sequence encodes CASRGQGRYEQYF.

The rearrangement links TRBV12-5 to TRBJ2-3; no clear D gene. V lost 4 bases to trimming and J lost 0 bases, with 11 bases between them. This CDR3 comprises 15 residues. Germline V gene lookup returns CDR1 LGHNT and CDR2 FRNRAP. This CDR3 reads CASGSAVSSTDTQYF. CDR3 DNA: TGTGCTAGTGGTTCGGCAGTATCTAGCACAGATACGCAGTATTTT.

V is TRBV20-1 and J is TRBJ2-7, with 8 bases identical to TRBD1. The CDR3 covers 14 residues. The germline gives CDR1 DFQATT, CDR2 SNEGSKA (reference sequence). The V gene end was trimmed by 2 bases and the J gene end by 3 bases; junction bases not matched to a gene: 6. The CDR3 DNA reads TGCAGTGCTAGAACCGGGACAGGCAACTACGAGCAGTACTTC. It is translated as CSARTGTGNYEQYF.

V usage is TRBV5-1 and J usage is TRBJ1-1; D perhaps matches TRBD1 (5 bases). V was shortened by 0 bases and J by 0 bases, with 9 bases between the two germline ends. The CDR3 totals 15 residues. Germline CDR1 is SGHRS and CDR2 is YFSETQ. In DNA, the CDR3 is TGCGCCAGCAGCTTGGGACGGGGGGTGAACACTGAAGCTTTCTTT. Amino acids: CASSLGRGVNTEAFF.

The chain combines TRBV19 with TRBJ1-5; the D is unclear. The V end lost 3 bases, the J end lost 2 bases, and 8 bases lay between the germline ends. The germline V gene encodes CDR1 LNHDA and CDR2 SQIVND (reference sequence). This CDR3 has 14 amino acids. The CDR3 DNA reads TGTGCCAGTAGTATCGGGTCTCGCAATCAGCCCCAGCATTTT. This codes for CASSIGSRNQPQHF.

The rearrangement joins TRBV7-8 to TRBJ1-1; D might be TRBD1 (5 bases). In germline, CDR1 is SGHVS, CDR2 FQNEAQ. The CDR3 has 15 residues. V lost 1 base and J 2 bases, leaving 11 bases between the germline ends. The CDR3 loop reads CASSLVDRPNTEAFF. For the CDR3, the DNA is TGTGCCAGCAGCTTAGTTGACAGACCTAACACTGAAGCTTTCTTT.

This clonotype came up once. This rearrangement joins TRBV29-1 to TRBJ2-7; 14 bases map to TRBD2. The ends lost 3 bases at V and 3 bases at J; junction bases unmatched: 1. CDR3 length: 14 amino acids. CDR1 is SQVTM, CDR2 ANQGSEA, per germline. The CDR3 region is CSVEGLAGDYEQYF. The CDR3 nucleotides read TGCAGCGTTGAGGGACTAGCGGGGGACTACGAGCAGTACTTC.

J is TRBJ1-1 and V is TRBV19, with 8 bases fitting TRBD1. Losses at the gene ends were 2 bases for V and 11 bases for J; bases not matched to a gene: 7. The CDR3 length is 13 residues. Germline V gene sequence: CDR1 LNHDA, CDR2 SQIVND (reference sequence). CDR3 in DNA: TGTGCCAGTAGTATAAGTGAGACAGGGGATGCTTTCTTT. Its translation: CASSISETGDAFF.

The chain has TRBV7-9 and TRBJ2-1; D gene ambiguous. Germline CDR1 reads SEHNR; CDR2 reads FQNEAQ (reference sequence). The CDR3 covers 14 residues. V shed 2 bases and J shed 4 bases, with 9 bases lying between them. CDR3 sequence reads: CASSLNQGYNEQFF. CDR3 nucleotide sequence: TGTGCCAGCAGCTTAAATCAAGGGTACAATGAGCAGTTCTTC.

The gene calls are TRBV30 and TRBJ1-5; D is unresolved. The CDR3 length is 12 residues. Trimming shortened V by 1 base and J by 2 bases, and 3 bases separated the two germline ends. Germline V gene lookup returns CDR1 GTSNPN and CDR2 SVGIG (reference sequence). CDR3 protein: CAWSGGNQPQHF. The CDR3 DNA follows: TGTGCCTGGAGTGGCGGCAATCAGCCCCAGCATTTT. The full variable domain, its missing parts supplied by reference TRBV30 and TRBJ1-5, is SQTIHQWPATLVQPVGSPLSLECTVEGTSNPNLYWYRQAAGRGLQLLFYSVGIGQISSEVPQNLSASRPQDRQFILSSKKLLLSDSGFYLCAWSGGNQPQHFGDGTRLSIL.

The CDR3 region is CASSRDGPSGANVLTF. The CDR3 coding sequence is TGTGCCAGCAGCCGGGACGGTCCCTCTGGGGCCAACGTCCTGACTTTC. The chain carries TRBV7-9 and TRBJ2-6; possibly TRBD1 or TRBD2 for D (5 bases each). V lost 5 bases and J lost 0, with 11 bases in between. Germline-derived CDR1 and CDR2 are SEHNR and FQNEAQ (reference sequence). This CDR3 region has 16 residues.

This chain links TRBV7-2 with TRBJ2-5; 15 nucleotides agree with TRBD2. Germline CDR1 reads SGHTA; CDR2 reads FQGNSA. This CDR3 region has 18 residues. The V segment lost 1 base and the J segment 4 bases; nucleotides outside the gene matches: 7. The CDR3 is CASSLGTSGGAKRETQYF. Written as DNA, the CDR3 is TGTGCCAGCAGCTTAGGGACTAGCGGGGGGGCCAAGCGAGAGACCCAGTACTTC.

This chain uses TRBV29-1 with TRBJ2-3, with TRBD2 matching 12 bases. The V and J ends lost 8 bases and 4 bases, in that order; junction bases with no gene match: 4. CDR1 SQVTM and CDR2 ANQGSEA come from the germline V gene. This CDR3 contains 13 residues. CDR3 nucleotides: TGCAGCTTTCTAGCGGGGGGGCCAGATACGCAGTATTTT. As protein: CSFLAGGPDTQYF.

This clonotype occurred a few times. The chain is built from TRBV27 and TRBJ1-1; no definite D call. V lost 3 bases and J 1 base, leaving 6 bases between the germline ends. There are 13 residues in the CDR3. Germline CDR1 and CDR2: MNHEY and SMNVEV (reference sequence). CDR3 amino acids: CASSFGPNTEAFF. Written as DNA, the CDR3 is TGTGCCAGCAGTTTTGGCCCGAACACTGAAGCTTTCTTT.

V usage is TRBV30 and J usage is TRBJ2-7; 12 bases fit TRBD1. The germline CDR1 and CDR2 sequences are GTSNPN and SVGIG (reference sequence). There are 15 residues in the CDR3. J lost 2 bases, V lost 3 bases, and 5 bases had no gene match. CDR3 DNA sequence: TGTGCCTGGAGGGGAGGGGACAGGGGGCCCTACGAGCAGTACTTC. Translated: CAWRGGDRGPYEQYF.